Below, 2 T cell receptor beta chains from the same sample are listed, as sequenced in a study of blood T cell repertoires in COVID-19. This table comes from immunoSEQ multiplex PCR, and its TCRdb copy is limited to in-frame clones, with some not included. The sample carries a few hundred thousand clones, approximately 86% recorded once. Sequencing was carried out using PBMCs or T cells enriched from blood (not recorded which). These receptors were collected from a woman aged 50 to 65 who had recovered from COVID-19.

This chain joins TRBV2 and TRBJ1-4; 9 nucleotides match TRBD1. Germline CDR1 and CDR2: SNHLY and FYNNEI. J lost 4 bases, V lost 6 bases, and 3 bases had no gene match. The CDR3 totals 14 residues. CDR3 in DNA: TGTGCCAGCAGCGGACAGGGGATTAATGAAAAACTGTTTTTT. Encoded protein: CASSGQGINEKLFF. Full variable domain (remainder filled in from reference TRBV2 and TRBJ1-4): EPEVTQTPSHQVTQMGQEVILRCVPISNHLYFYWYRQILGQKVEFLVSFYNNEISEKSEIFDDQFSVERPDGSNFTLKIRSTKLEDSAMYFCASSGQGINEKLFFGSGTQLSVL.

The chain is built from TRBV7-2 and TRBJ2-7, with 10 bases fitting TRBD2. The CDR3 extends over 16 amino acids. Germline V lookup: CDR1 SGHTA, CDR2 FQGNSA. J was trimmed by 5 bases and V by 2 bases; bases with no gene match: 9. CDR3 in DNA: TGTGCCAGCAGCTTAAGAAGCGGGAGGGCCAACCACGAGCAGTACTTC. Its protein product is CASSLRSGRANHEQYF.